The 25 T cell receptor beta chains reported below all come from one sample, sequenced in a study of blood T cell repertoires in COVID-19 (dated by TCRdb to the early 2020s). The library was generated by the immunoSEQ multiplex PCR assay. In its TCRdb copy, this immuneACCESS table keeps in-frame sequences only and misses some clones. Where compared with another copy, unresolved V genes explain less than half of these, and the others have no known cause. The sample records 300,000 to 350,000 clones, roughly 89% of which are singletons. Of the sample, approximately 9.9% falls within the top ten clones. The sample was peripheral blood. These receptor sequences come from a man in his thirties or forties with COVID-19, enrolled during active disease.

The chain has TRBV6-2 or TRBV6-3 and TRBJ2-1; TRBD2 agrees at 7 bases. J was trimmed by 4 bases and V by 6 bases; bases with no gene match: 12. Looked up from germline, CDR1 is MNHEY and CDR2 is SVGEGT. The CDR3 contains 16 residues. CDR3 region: CASSDVALAVYNEQFF. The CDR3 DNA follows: TGTGCCAGCAGCGATGTAGCGCTAGCGGTGTACAATGAGCAGTTCTTC.

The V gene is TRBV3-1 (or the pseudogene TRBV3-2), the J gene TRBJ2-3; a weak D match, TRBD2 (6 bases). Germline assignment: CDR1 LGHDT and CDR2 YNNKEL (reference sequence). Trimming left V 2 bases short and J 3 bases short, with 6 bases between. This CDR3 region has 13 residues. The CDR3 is CASSQRETDTQYF. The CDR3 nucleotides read TGTGCCAGCAGCCAACGGGAGACAGATACGCAGTATTTT.

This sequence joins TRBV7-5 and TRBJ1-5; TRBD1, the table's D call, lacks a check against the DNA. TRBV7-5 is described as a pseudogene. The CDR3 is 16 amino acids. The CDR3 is CARSPPGQRHNQPQHF. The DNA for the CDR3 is TGTGCCAGAAGCCCCCCGGGACAAAGACACAATCAGCCCCAGCATTTT.

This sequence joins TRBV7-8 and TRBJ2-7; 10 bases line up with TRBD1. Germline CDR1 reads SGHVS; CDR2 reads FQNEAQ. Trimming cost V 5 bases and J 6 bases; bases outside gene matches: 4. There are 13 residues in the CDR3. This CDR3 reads CASSPDRGREQYF. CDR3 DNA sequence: TGTGCCAGCAGCCCCGACAGGGGGCGCGAGCAGTACTTC.

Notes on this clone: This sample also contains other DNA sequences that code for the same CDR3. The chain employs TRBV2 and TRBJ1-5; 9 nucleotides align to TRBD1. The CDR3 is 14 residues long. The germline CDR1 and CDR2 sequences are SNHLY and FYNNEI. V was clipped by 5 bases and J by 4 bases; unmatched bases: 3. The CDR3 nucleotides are TGTGCCAGCAGTCCCGGGACAGGGAATCAGCCCCAGCATTTT. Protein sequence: CASSPGTGNQPQHF.

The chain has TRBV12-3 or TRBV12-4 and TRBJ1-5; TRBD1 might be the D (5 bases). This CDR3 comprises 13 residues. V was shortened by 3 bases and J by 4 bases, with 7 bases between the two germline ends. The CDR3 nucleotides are TGTGCCAGCAGTTTGAAGGGGAATCAGCCCCAGCATTTT. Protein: CASSLKGNQPQHF.

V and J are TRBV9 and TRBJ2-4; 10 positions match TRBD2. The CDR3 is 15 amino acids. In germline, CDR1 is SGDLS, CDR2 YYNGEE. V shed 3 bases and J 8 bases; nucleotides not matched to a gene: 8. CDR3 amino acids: CASSAAGTSAHIQYF. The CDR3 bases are TGTGCCAGCAGCGCCGCCGGGACTAGCGCACACATTCAGTACTTC.

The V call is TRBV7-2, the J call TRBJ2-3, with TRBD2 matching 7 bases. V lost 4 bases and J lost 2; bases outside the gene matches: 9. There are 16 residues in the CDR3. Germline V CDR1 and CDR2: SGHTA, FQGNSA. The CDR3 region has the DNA TGTGCCAGCAGCTCGAGAACAAAGCGGGACACAGATACGCAGTATTTT. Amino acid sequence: CASSSRTKRDTDTQYF.

CDR3 protein: CASSLIGGRGYTF. The CDR3 DNA is TGTGCCAGCAGCTTAATTGGAGGGCGCGGCTACACCTTC. The chain links TRBV7-9 to TRBJ1-2; D not resolved. V was shortened by 2 bases and J by 8 bases, with 12 bases between the two germline ends. CDR3 length: 13 amino acids. The V gene's germline CDR1 is SEHNR and CDR2 FQNEAQ (reference sequence).

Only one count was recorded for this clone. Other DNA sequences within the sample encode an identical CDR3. The CDR3 DNA is TGTGCCAGCAGCCCGGACAGGGGGAACACCGGGGAGCTGTTTTTT. Translating gives CASSPDRGNTGELFF. This chain links TRBV5-6 with TRBJ2-2; 9 bases align to TRBD1. The CDR3 totals 15 residues. The V gene end was trimmed by 4 bases and the J gene end by 1 base; junction bases not matched to a gene: 2. CDR1 and CDR2 from the germline V gene are SGHDT and YYEEEE.

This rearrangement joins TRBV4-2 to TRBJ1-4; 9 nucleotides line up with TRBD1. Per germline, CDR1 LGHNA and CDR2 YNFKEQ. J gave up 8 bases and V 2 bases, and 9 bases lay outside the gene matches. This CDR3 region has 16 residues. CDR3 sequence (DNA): TGTGCCAGCAGCCAACAAGAGGGACAGGGCGGGGAAAAACTGTTTTTT. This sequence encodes CASSQQEGQGGEKLFF.

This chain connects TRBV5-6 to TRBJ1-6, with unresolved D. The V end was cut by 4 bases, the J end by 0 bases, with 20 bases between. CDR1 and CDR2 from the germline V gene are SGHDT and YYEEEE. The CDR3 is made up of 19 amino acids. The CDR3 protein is CASSPHHGLGGSYNSPLHF. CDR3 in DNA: TGTGCCAGCAGCCCACACCATGGGTTGGGAGGCTCCTATAATTCACCCCTCCACTTT.

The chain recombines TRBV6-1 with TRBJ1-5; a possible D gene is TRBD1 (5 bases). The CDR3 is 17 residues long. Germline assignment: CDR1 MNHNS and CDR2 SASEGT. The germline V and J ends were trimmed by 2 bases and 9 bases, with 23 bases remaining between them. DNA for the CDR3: TGTGCCAGCAGTGAACCATTCGGGACTCCCTCGTCGTGGCCCCAGCATTTT. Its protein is CASSEPFGTPSSWPQHF.

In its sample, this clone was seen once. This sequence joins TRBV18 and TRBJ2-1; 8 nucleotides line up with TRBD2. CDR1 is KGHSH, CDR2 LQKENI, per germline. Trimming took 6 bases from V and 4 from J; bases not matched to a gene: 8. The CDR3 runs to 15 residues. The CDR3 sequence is CASSPGLDFYNEQFF. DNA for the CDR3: TGTGCCAGCTCCCCGGGACTAGACTTTTACAATGAGCAGTTCTTC.

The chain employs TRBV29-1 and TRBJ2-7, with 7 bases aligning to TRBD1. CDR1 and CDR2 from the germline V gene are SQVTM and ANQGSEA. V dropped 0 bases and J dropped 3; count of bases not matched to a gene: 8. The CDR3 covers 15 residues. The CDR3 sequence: CSVEEARGPVYEQYF. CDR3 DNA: TGCAGCGTTGAAGAGGCGAGGGGGCCAGTCTACGAGCAGTACTTC.

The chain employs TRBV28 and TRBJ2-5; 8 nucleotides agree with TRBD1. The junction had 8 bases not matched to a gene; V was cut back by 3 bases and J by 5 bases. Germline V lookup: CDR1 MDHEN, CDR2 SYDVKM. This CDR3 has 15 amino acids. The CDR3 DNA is TGTGCCAGCAGTTTCCAGGGGGCAACGGGGGAGACCCAGTACTTC. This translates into CASSFQGATGETQYF. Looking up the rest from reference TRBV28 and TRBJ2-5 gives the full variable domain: DVKVTQSSRYLVKRTGEKVFLECVQDMDHENMFWYRQDPGLGLRLIYFSYDVKMKEKGDIPEGYSVSREKKERFSLILESASTNQTSMYLCASSFQGATGETQYFGPGTRLLVL.

Here the CDR3 reads CASSSYTEAFF. CDR3 nucleotides: TGTGCCAGCAGTTCTTACACTGAAGCTTTCTTT. The chain combines TRBV6-2 or TRBV6-3 with TRBJ1-1; D is uncertain. CDR3 length equals 11 residues. Trimming pared 4 bases from V and 3 bases from J, leaving 3 bases between. Per germline, CDR1 MNHEY and CDR2 SVGEGT.

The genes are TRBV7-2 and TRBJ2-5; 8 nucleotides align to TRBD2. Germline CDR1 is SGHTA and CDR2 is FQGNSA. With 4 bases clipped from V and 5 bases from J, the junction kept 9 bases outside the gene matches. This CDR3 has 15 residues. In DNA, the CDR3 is TGTGCCAGCAGCTACCGGGGGGGGCTGGGGGAGACCCAGTACTTC. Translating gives CASSYRGGLGETQYF. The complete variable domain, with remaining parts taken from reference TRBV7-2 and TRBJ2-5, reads GAGVSQSPSNKVTEKGKDVELRCDPISGHTALYWYRQSLGQGLEFLIYFQGNSAPDKSGLPSDRFSAERTGGSVSTLTIQRTQQEDSAVYLCASSYRGGLGETQYFGPGTRLLVL.

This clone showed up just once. CDR3 nucleotide sequence: TGTGCCAGCAATATGGGACAGGGATCCTTTGAAGCTTTCTTT. Translating gives CASNMGQGSFEAFF. The chain recombines TRBV2 with TRBJ1-1, with 9 bases lining up with TRBD1. There are 14 residues in the CDR3. The germline V gene has CDR1 SNHLY and CDR2 FYNNEI. J gave up 7 bases and V 7 bases, and 10 bases lay outside the gene matches. The full variable domain, in which reference TRBV2 and TRBJ1-1 provide the parts outside the CDR3, is EPEVTQTPSHQVTQMGQEVILRCVPISNHLYFYWYRQILGQKVEFLVSFYNNEISEKSEIFDDQFSVERPDGSNFTLKIRSTKLEDSAMYFCASNMGQGSFEAFFGQGTRLTVV.

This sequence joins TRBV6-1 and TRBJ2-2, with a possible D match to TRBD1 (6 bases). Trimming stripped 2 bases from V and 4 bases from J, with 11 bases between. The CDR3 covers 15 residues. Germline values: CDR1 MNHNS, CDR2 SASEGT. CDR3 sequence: CASSENEGVTGELFF. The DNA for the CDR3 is TGTGCCAGCAGTGAAAATGAGGGGGTCACCGGGGAGCTGTTTTTT.

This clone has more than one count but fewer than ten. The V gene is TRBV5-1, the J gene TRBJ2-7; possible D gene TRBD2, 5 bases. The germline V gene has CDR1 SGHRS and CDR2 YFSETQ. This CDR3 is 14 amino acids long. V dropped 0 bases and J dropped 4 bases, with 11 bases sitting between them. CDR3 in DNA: TGCGCCAGCAGCTTGGGAGAGAGCGGTTACGAGCAGTACTTC. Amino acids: CASSLGESGYEQYF.

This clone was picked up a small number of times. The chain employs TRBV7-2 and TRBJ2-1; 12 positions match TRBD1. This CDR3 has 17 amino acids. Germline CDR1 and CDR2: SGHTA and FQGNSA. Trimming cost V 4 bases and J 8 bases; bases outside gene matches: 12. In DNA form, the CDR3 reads TGTGCCAGCAGCTCAGCCACCGGGACAGGGGGCCGGGATGAGCAGTTCTTC. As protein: CASSSATGTGGRDEQFF.

The CDR3 DNA reads TGTGCCAGCAGTTTTAGACTAGCGGCAGATACGCAGTATTTT. This encodes CASSFRLAADTQYF. The rearrangement uses TRBV28 and TRBJ2-3, with 9 bases matching TRBD2. The CDR3 is made up of 14 amino acids. Germline loops: CDR1 MDHEN, CDR2 SYDVKM. V was pared by 3 bases and J by 4 bases, with 2 bases of the junction left unmatched.

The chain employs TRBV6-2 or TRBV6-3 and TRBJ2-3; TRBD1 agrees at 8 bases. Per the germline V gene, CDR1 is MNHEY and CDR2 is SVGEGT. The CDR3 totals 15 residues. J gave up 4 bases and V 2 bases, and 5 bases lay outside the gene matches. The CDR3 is CASSYDRGYADTQYF. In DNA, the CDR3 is TGTGCCAGCAGTTACGACAGGGGTTACGCAGATACGCAGTATTTT.

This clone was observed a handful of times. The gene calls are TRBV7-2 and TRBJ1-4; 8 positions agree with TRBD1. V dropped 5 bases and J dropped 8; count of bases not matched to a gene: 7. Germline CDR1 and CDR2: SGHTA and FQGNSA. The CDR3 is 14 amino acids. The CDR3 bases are TGTGCCAGCAGCCCTGTAGGACAGGGAGAAAAACTGTTTTTT. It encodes CASSPVGQGEKLFF. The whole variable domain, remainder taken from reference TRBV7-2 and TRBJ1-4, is GAGVSQSPSNKVTEKGKDVELRCDPISGHTALYWYRQSLGQGLEFLIYFQGNSAPDKSGLPSDRFSAERTGGSVSTLTIQRTQQEDSAVYLCASSPVGQGEKLFFGSGTQLSVL.